This TCR beta chain was recorded in a study of blood T cell repertoires in COVID-19. Looking at the study overall: Samples representing acute and convalescent COVID-19 were sourced from the United States, Italy and Spain. Sample material is recorded as cDNA or gDNA derived from T cells, B-cell-depleted T cells, or PBMCs.

Study processing details: Cell counts per sample came from amplifying reference gene primers. The repertoire was sequenced with immunoSEQ multiplex PCR; TCRdb's copy has only in-frame clones and lacks some. V, J and clone size derive from that table, while D and trimming were established from the DNA sequence. The sample holds approximately 170,000 clones, 80% to 90% seen once. Germline CDR1 reads SGHRS; CDR2 reads YFSETQ. The V segment lost 4 bases and the J segment 2 bases; nucleotides outside the gene matches: 8. The CDR3 covers 15 residues. The sample consisted of peripheral blood. This receptor was taken from a man aged 18 to 30 with active or convalescent COVID-19. The J gene is TRBJ1-1, the V gene TRBV5-1; TRBD1 aligns across 7 bases. The CDR3 sequence: CASSAYTGANTEAFF. Written as DNA, the CDR3 is TGCGCCAGCAGCGCGTATACAGGGGCAAACACTGAAGCTTTCTTT.